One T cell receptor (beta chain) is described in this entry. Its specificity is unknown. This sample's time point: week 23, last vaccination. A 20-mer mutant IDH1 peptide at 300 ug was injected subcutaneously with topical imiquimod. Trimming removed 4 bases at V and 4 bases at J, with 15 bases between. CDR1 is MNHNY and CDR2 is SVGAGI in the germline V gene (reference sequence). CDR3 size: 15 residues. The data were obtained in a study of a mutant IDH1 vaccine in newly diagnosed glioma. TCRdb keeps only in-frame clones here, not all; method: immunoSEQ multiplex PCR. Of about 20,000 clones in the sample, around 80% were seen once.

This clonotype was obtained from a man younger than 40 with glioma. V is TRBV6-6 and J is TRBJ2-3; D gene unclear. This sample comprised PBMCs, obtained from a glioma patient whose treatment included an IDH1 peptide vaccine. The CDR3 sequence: CASSSPTQPPDTQYF. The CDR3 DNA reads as TGTGCCAGCAGTTCCCCAACACAGCCTCCAGATACGCAGTATTTT.